The rows below give T cell receptor beta chains drawn from one sample of a study of blood T cells in healthy people across ages. TCRdb recomputed calls from the 5' RACE reads with MiXCR, one row per CDR3 protein. The table includes about 800,000 distinct CDR3 sequences, roughly 60% detected once. Source material: blood. Receptors originate from a man aged 25 to 40 in good health. CDR3s include the opening cysteine and the closing phenylalanine or tryptophan. A D gene is named only where the DNA matches it firmly. Rows may omit the clone size; those that give it use once, few, many or a size class.

J,V,D,size,CDR3,DNA
TRBJ1-6,TRBV20-1,TRBD1,.,CSASHRGNSPLHF,TGCAGTGCTTCTCACAGGGGGAACTCACCCCTCCACTTT
TRBJ1-2,TRBV4-1,.,.,CASSQEGEVGYTF,TGCGCCAGCAGCCAAGAAGGGGAGGTCGGCTACACCTTC
TRBJ1-1,TRBV12-3/TRBV12-4,.,.,CASSFIFVRQSNTEAFF,TGTGCCAGCAGTTTTATTTTTGTGCGACAGAGCAACACTGAAGCTTTCTTT
TRBJ1-2,TRBV10-3,TRBD1,.,CAISTGGGIANYGYTF,TGTGCCATCAGTACAGGGGGCGGAATAGCTAACTATGGCTACACCTTC
TRBJ2-5,TRBV4-2,.,.,CASSQDWTETQYF,TGTGCCAGCAGCCAAGACTGGACGGAGACCCAGTACTTC
TRBJ2-5,TRBV25-1,.,few,CASSALTTGQETQYF,TGTGCCAGCAGTGCGCTGACCACGGGGCAAGAGACCCAGTACTTC
TRBJ2-4,TRBV27,.,.,CASSILGSVDKNIQYF,TGTGCCAGCAGCATTTTGGGGAGTGTTGACAAAAACATTCAGTACTTC
TRBJ2-1,TRBV6-1,.,.,CASSEAPGWETQFF,TGTGCCAGCAGTGAAGCCCCGGGTTGGGAGACCCAGTTCTTC
TRBJ2-7,TRBV29-1,TRBD1,.,CSGLSTGYNEQYF,TGCAGCGGGCTATCGACAGGGTACAATGAGCAGTACTTC
TRBJ2-7,TRBV29-1,TRBD2,.,CSVEEGTSSYNEQYF,TGCAGCGTTGAAGAGGGGACTAGCTCCTACAATGAGCAGTACTTC
TRBJ2-1,TRBV6-2/TRBV6-3,.,once,CASSPRTHEQFF,TGTGCCAGCAGCCCTCGTACGCATGAGCAGTTCTTC
TRBJ2-3,TRBV12-3/TRBV12-4,.,.,CASSPRTDGIGDTQYF,TGTGCCAGCAGTCCGAGGACTGACGGGATTGGAGATACGCAGTATTTT
TRBJ2-7,TRBV5-1,TRBD2,few,CASSLGSGRGYEQYF,TGCGCCAGCAGCTTGGGTAGCGGGAGGGGTTACGAGCAGTACTTC
TRBJ1-6,TRBV2,.,.,CASLASPPLHF,TGTGCCAGCTTGGCATCTCCACCCCTCCACTTT
TRBJ2-5,TRBV7-2,.,once,CASSLVLRPETQYF,TGTGCCAGCAGCTTAGTATTGCGGCCCGAGACCCAGTACTTC
TRBJ2-3,TRBV5-1,.,.,CATRVGPSTDTQYF,TGCGCCACCCGAGTGGGGCCTAGCACAGATACGCAGTATTTT
TRBJ1-5,TRBV12-3/TRBV12-4,.,few,CASTRENSNQPQHF,TGTGCCAGCACTAGAGAGAATAGCAATCAGCCCCAGCATTTT
TRBJ2-1,TRBV20-1,TRBD2,.,CSVLLAGGNEQFF,TGCAGTGTATTACTAGCGGGAGGAAATGAGCAGTTCTTC
TRBJ2-7,TRBV7-3,.,.,CASSESLTDPRQYF,TGTGCCAGCAGCGAAAGCCTGACGGACCCGAGGCAGTACTTC
TRBJ2-5,TRBV7-9,.,few,CASSLSAGGTQYF,TGTGCCAGCAGCTTAAGCGCGGGCGGGACCCAGTACTTC
TRBJ1-2,TRBV15,.,.,CATSSRYSANYGYTF,TGTGCCACCAGCAGTCGATATTCAGCTAACTATGGCTACACCTTC
TRBJ2-7,TRBV28,TRBD1,.,CASSRPGQAKGEQYF,TGTGCCAGCAGCCGCCCGGGACAGGCGAAGGGCGAGCAGTACTTC
TRBJ1-2,TRBV25-1,TRBD1,.,CASSDTTARSRTGNDGYTF,TGTGCCAGCAGTGACACAACAGCACGATCCCGGACAGGGAACGATGGCTACACCTTC
TRBJ2-1,TRBV29-1,.,.,CSVEGGQRVNEQFF,TGCAGCGTTGAAGGAGGCCAGAGGGTCAATGAGCAGTTCTTC
TRBJ2-2,TRBV13,.,.,CASSQEDTGELFF,TGTGCCAGCAGCCAAGAGGACACCGGGGAGCTGTTTTTT
TRBJ1-4,TRBV18,.,.,CASSPGKTRGLFF,TGTGCCAGCTCACCCGGGAAAACAAGGGGTCTGTTTTTT
TRBJ2-5,TRBV2,TRBD2,.,CASRGLAEGTQYF,TGTGCCAGCAGGGGGCTAGCGGAAGGGACCCAGTACTTC
TRBJ2-1,TRBV10-3,TRBD2,.,CAISESSAGLAGAEQFF,TGTGCCATCAGTGAGTCGAGCGCCGGACTAGCGGGAGCGGAGCAGTTCTTC